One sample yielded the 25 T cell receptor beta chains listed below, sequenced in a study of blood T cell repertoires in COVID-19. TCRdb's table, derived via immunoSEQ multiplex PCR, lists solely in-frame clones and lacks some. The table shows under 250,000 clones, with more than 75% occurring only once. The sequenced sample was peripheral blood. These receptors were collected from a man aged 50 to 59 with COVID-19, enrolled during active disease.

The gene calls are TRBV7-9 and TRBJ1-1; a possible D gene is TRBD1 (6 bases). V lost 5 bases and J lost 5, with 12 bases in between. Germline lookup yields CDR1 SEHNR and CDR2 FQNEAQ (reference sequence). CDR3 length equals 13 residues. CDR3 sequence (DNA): TGTGCCAGCAGCCTGGTGGGGGCTACTGAAGCTTTCTTT. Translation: CASSLVGATEAFF.

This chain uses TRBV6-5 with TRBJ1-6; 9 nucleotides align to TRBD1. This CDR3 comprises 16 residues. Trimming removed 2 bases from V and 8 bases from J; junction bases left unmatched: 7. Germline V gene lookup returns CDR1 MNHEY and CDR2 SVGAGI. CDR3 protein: CASSYPTGGKDSPLHF. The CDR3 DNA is TGTGCCAGCAGTTACCCTACAGGGGGCAAGGATTCACCCCTCCACTTT.

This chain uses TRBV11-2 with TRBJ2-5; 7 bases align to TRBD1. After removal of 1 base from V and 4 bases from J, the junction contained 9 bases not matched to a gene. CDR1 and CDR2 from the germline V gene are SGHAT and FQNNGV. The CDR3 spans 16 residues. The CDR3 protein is CASSLGAGGVVETQYF. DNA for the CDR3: TGTGCCAGCAGCTTAGGGGCAGGGGGAGTAGTAGAGACCCAGTACTTC.

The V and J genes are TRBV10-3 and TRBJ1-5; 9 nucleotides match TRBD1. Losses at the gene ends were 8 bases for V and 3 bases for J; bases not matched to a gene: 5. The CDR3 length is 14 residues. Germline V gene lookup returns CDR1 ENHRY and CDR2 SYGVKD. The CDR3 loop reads CAIGDRANNQPQHF. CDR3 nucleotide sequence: TGTGCCATCGGGGACAGGGCGAACAATCAGCCCCAGCATTTT.

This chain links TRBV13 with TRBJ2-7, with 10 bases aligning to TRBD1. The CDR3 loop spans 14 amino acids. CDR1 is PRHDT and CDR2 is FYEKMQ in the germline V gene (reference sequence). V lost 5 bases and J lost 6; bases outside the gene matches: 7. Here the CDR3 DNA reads TGTGCCAGCAGCCACGGGACAGGGGCTGCCGAGCAGTACTTC. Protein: CASSHGTGAAEQYF.

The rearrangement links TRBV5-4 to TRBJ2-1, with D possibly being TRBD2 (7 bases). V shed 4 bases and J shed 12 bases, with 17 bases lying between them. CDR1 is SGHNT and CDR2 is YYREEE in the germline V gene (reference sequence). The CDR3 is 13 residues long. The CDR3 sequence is CASSPPRGGGQFF. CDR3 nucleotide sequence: TGTGCCAGCAGCCCCCCGAGGGGGGGAGGGCAGTTCTTC.

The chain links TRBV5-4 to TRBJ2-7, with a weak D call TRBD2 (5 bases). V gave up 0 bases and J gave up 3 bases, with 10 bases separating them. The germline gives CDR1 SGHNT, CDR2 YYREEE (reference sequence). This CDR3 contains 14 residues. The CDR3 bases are TGTGCCAGCAGCTTGGACGGGATGAACTACGAGCAGTACTTC. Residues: CASSLDGMNYEQYF.

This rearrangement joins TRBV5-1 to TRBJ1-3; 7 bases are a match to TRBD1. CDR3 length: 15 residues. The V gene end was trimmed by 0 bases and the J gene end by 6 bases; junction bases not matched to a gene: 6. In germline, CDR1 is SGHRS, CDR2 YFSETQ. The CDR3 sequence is CASSLAEGAQNTIYF. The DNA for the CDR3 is TGCGCCAGCAGCTTGGCCGAGGGGGCACAAAACACCATATATTTT.

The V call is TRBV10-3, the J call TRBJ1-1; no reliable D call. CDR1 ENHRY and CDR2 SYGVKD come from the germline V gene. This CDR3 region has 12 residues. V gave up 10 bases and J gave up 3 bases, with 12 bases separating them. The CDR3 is CATTTGDTEAFF. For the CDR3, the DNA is TGTGCCACCACGACGGGTGACACTGAAGCTTTCTTT.

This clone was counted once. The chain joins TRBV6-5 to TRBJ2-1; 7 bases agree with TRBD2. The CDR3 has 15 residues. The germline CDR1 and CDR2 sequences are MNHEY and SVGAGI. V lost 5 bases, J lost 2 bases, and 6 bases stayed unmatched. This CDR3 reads CASSQSGTTYNEQFF. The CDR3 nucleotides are TGTGCCAGCAGTCAGAGCGGGACCACCTACAATGAGCAGTTCTTC.

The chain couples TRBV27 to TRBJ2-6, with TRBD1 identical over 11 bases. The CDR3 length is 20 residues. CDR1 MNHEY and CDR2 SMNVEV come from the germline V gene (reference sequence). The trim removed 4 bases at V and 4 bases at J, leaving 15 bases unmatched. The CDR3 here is CASSSLGQGAGSWGANVLTF. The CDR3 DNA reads TGTGCCAGCAGTTCGTTAGGACAGGGGGCAGGATCCTGGGGGGCCAACGTCCTGACTTTC.

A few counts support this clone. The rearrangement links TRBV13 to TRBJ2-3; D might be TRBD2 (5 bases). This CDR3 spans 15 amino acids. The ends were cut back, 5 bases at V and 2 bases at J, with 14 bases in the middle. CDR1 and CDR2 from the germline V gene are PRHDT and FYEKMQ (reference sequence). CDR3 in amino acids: CASSPRQDFTDTQYF. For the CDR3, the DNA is TGTGCCAGCAGCCCGCGGCAGGACTTCACAGATACGCAGTATTTT. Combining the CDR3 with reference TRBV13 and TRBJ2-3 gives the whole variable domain AAGVIQSPRHLIKEKRETATLKCYPIPRHDTVYWYQQGPGQDPQFLISFYEKMQSDKGSIPDRFSAQQFSDYHSELNMSSLELGDSALYFCASSPRQDFTDTQYFGPGTRLTVL.

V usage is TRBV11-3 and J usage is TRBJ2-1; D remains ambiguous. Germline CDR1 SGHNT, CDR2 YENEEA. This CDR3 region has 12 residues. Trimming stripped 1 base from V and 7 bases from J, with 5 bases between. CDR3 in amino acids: CASSLARNEQFF. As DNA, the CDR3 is TGTGCCAGCAGCTTAGCCCGGAATGAGCAGTTCTTC.

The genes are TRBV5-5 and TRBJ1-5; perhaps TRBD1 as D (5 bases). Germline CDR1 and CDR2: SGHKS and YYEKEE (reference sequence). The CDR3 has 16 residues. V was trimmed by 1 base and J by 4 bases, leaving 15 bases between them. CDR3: CASSLSSGTQNQPQHF. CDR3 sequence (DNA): TGTGCCAGCAGCTTGTCGTCAGGGACTCAGAATCAGCCCCAGCATTTT.

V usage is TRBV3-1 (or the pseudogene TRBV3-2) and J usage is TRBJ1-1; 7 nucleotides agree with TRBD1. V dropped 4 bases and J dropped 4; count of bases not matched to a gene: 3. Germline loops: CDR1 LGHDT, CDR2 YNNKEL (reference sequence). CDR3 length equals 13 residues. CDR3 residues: CASSLGGGTEAFF. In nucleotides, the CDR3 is TGTGCCAGCAGCCTAGGGGGCGGCACTGAAGCTTTCTTT.

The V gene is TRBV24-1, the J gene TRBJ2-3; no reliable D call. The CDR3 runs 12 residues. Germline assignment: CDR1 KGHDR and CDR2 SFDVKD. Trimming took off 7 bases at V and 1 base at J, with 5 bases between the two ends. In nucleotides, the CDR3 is TGTGCCACCAGCCGCGGCACAGATACGCAGTATTTT. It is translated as CATSRGTDTQYF.

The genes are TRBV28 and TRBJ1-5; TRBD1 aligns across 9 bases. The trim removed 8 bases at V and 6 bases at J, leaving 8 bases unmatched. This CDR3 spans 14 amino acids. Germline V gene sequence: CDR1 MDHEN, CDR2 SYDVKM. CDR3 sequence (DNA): TGTGCCAGCGGTAACGACAGGGGGGTTCAGCCCCAGCATTTT. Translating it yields CASGNDRGVQPQHF.

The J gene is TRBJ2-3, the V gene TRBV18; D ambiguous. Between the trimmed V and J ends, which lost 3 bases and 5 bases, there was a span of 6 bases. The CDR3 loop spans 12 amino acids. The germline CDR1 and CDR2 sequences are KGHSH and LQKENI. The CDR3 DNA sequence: TGTGCCAGCTCACCCGGTCGAGATACGCAGTATTTT. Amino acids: CASSPGRDTQYF.

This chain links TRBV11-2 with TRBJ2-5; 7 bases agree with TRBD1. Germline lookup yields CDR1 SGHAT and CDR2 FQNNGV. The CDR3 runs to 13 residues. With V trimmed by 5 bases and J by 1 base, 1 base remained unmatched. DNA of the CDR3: TGTGCCAGCAGCACAGGGGTCCAAGAGACCCAGTACTTC. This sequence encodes CASSTGVQETQYF. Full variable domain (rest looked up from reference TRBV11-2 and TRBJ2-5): EAGVAQSPRYKIIEKRQSVAFWCNPISGHATLYWYQQILGQGPKLLIQFQNNGVVDDSQLPKDRFSAERLKGVDSTLKIQPAKLEDSAVYLCASSTGVQETQYFGPGTRLLVL.

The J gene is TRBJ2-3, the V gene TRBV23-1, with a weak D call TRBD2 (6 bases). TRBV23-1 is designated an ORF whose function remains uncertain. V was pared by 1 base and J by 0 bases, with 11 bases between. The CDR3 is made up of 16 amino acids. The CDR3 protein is CASSQYGGSSTDTQYF. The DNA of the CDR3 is TGCGCCAGCAGTCAATACGGAGGGAGTAGCACAGATACGCAGTATTTT.

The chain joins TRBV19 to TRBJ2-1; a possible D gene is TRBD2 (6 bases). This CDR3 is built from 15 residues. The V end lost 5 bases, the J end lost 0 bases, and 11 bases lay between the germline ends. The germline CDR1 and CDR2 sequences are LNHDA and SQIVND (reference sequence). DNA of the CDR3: TGTGCCAGTAGTCGGGACTTAAGCTCCTACAATGAGCAGTTCTTC. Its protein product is CASSRDLSSYNEQFF.

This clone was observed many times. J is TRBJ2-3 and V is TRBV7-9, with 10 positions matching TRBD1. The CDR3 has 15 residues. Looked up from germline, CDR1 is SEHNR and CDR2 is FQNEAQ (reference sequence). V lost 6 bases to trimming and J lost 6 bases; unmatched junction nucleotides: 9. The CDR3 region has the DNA TGTGCCAGCAGTCCAGGAGGGGGACAGGGGGATACGCAGTATTTT. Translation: CASSPGGGQGDTQYF.

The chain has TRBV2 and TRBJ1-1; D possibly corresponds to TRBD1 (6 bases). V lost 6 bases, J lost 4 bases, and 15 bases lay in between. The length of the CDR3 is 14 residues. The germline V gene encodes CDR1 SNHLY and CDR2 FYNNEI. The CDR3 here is CASSPEGGGTEAFF. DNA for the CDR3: TGTGCCAGCAGCCCAGAAGGGGGGGGCACTGAAGCTTTCTTT.

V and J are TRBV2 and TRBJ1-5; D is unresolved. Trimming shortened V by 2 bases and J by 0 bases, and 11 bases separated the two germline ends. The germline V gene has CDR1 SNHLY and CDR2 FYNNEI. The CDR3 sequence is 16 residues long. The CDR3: CASSEFPGYSNQPQHF. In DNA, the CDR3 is TGTGCCAGCAGTGAATTCCCAGGCTATAGCAATCAGCCCCAGCATTTT.

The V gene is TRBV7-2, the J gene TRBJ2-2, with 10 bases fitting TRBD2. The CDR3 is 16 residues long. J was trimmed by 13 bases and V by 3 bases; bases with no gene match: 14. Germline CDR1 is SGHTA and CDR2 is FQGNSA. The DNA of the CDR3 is TGTGCCAGCAGCTTCCTAACTAGCGGGGAAGCCCAGGGGCTGTTTTTT. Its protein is CASSFLTSGEAQGLFF.